Listed below are T cell receptor beta chains from one sample, sequenced in a study of T-cell memory formation after mild COVID-19. TCRdb passed the 5' RACE reads through MiXCR, listing each CDR3 protein once. The repertoire holds about half a million distinct CDR3 sequences, with roughly 18% as singletons. Specimen: PBMCs or a T cell subset sorted from them (not recorded which). These receptors were taken from an adult woman who had mild COVID-19 (a few samples of this study predate the infection). Cell type and time point are not known. Both conserved end residues are part of each CDR3. D genes are given only for firm matches. Size tells how often a clone was seen (once, few, many) or the class of an expanded clone, and some rows leave it out.

V	size	D	J	DNA	CDR3
TRBV7-2	few	TRBD2	TRBJ2-1	TGTGCCAGCAGCCCCGCGACTAGCCGTGAGCAGTTCTTC	CASSPATSREQFF
TRBV14	-	-	TRBJ2-5	TGTGCCAGCAGCCAAGAGGGTTACCAAGAGACCCAGTACTTC	CASSQEGYQETQYF
TRBV7-9	-	TRBD2	TRBJ2-3	TGTGCCAGCAGCTCCGGACTAGCGGGGATTTCAGATACGCAGTATTTT	CASSSGLAGISDTQYF
TRBV5-6	many	-	TRBJ1-1	TGTGCCAGCAGCTTGGTGGGGGTCACTGAAGCTTTCTTT	CASSLVGVTEAFF
TRBV18	few	-	TRBJ2-6	TGTGCCAGCTCACCACGGCAGGGATCAACTGGGGCCAACGTCCTGACTTTC	CASSPRQGSTGANVLTF
TRBV20-1	-	-	TRBJ2-5	TGCAGTGCTTCCAAGGGGCAAGAGACCCAGTACTTC	CSASKGQETQYF
TRBV11-2	few	-	TRBJ2-1	TGTGCCAGCAGCTTAGGACCAATCTCTAGCGCCGAGAGGAATGAGCAGTTCTTC	CASSLGPISSAERNEQFF
TRBV7-8	-	TRBD2	TRBJ2-7	TGTGCCAGCAGCCGGACTAGTCCGACTTACGAGCAGTACTTC	CASSRTSPTYEQYF
TRBV5-5	few	-	TRBJ2-1	TGTGCCAGCAGCTTGGGACAGGCCTCCTACAATGAGCAGTTCTTC	CASSLGQASYNEQFF
TRBV12-3/TRBV12-4	-	-	TRBJ1-4	TGTGCCAGCAGCCTGATACAGGGAGGGGGTGAAAAACTGTTTTTT	CASSLIQGGGEKLFF
TRBV27	-	TRBD1	TRBJ1-5	TGTGCCAGCAGTTTATTAGGGGGCATTAGCAATCAGCCCCAGCATTTT	CASSLLGGISNQPQHF
TRBV5-1	once	-	TRBJ2-7	TGCGCTAGCAGCTTGTTTACCCTATCACAAGACTACGAGCAGTACTTC	CASSLFTLSQDYEQYF
TRBV27	-	-	TRBJ1-2	TGTGCCAGCAGTCTCGTGGGGTTAGGGTATGGCTACACCTTC	CASSLVGLGYGYTF
TRBV20-1	-	TRBD2	TRBJ2-3	TGCAGTGCCCGGGGGGGACTGGGGCCAGATACGCAGTATTTT	CSARGGLGPDTQYF
TRBV29-1	-	-	TRBJ1-1	TGCAGCGTTGATGGTGGGGACACTGAAGCTTTCTTT	CSVDGGDTEAFF
TRBV7-2	many	-	TRBJ2-3	TGTGCCAGCAGCGTACCAAAGAGCGGACCTAGCACAGATACGCAGTATTTT	CASSVPKSGPSTDTQYF
TRBV4-1	-	-	TRBJ1-5	TGCGCCAGCAGCCCCTTCGGGGGCGATTTTCGTCAGCCCCAGCATTTT	CASSPFGGDFRQPQHF
TRBV19	few	-	TRBJ2-5	TGTGCCAGTAGACGACAGGGGACTACGTACCAAGAGACCCAGTACTTC	CASRRQGTTYQETQYF
TRBV7-3	few	-	TRBJ1-1	TGTGCCAGCAGCTTAATGCCGGGCCCTTTACCGAACACTGAAGCTTTCTTT	CASSLMPGPLPNTEAFF
TRBV12-3/TRBV12-4	few	TRBD1	TRBJ2-3	TGTGCCAGCAGTCAGGGACAGAGCGCAGATACGCAGTATTTT	CASSQGQSADTQYF
TRBV5-1	-	-	TRBJ2-7	TGCGCCAGCAGCTCCGTGGGACGGGACTACGAGCAGTACTTC	CASSSVGRDYEQYF
TRBV11-2	-	TRBD2	TRBJ2-1	TGTGCCAGCAGCTTATCCCCCTTAGCGGGAGGTGGCAATGAGCAGTTCTTC	CASSLSPLAGGGNEQFF
TRBV24-1	-	-	TRBJ2-3	TGTGCCACCCAGAGGACAGATACGCAGTATTTT	CATQRTDTQYF
TRBV29-1	few	TRBD2	TRBJ2-2	TGCAGCTTTACTAGCGGGATTATCACCGGGGAGCTGTTTTTT	CSFTSGIITGELFF
TRBV6-5	many	-	TRBJ2-5	TGTGCCAGCAGTTCGCTGCAGGGTACAATAATATGGACCCAGTACTTC	CASSSLQGTIIWTQYF
TRBV12-3/TRBV12-4	-	-	TRBJ1-2	TGTGCCAGCAGTTTAGAAGGTGCCCGAGGGTCGGGCTACACCTTC	CASSLEGARGSGYTF
TRBV29-1	-	-	TRBJ2-7	TGCAGCGTTCCCCTAGGCCGGATCTACGAGCAGTACTTC	CSVPLGRIYEQYF
TRBV7-9	few	TRBD2	TRBJ2-5	TGTGCCAGCCAACTAGCGGGGGCGGGAGAGACCCAGTACTTC	CASQLAGAGETQYF
TRBV20-1	-	TRBD2	TRBJ2-3	TGCAGTGCTAGAGATCTAGCGGGAGGGAGCACAGATACGCAGTATTTT	CSARDLAGGSTDTQYF
TRBV3-1	-	TRBD2	TRBJ2-2	TGTGCCAGCAGCCTCGGACTAGCGGAGGTCACCGGGGAGCTGTTTTTT	CASSLGLAEVTGELFF
TRBV10-3	-	-	TRBJ1-2	TGTGCCATCAGTGTATCCGGGACGGGGCCAATTTCTAACTATGGCTACACCTTC	CAISVSGTGPISNYGYTF
TRBV11-2	-	TRBD2	TRBJ2-1	TGTGCCAGCAGCGTACGACTAGCTCCGAATGAGCAGTTCTTC	CASSVRLAPNEQFF
TRBV10-3	-	-	TRBJ2-1	TGTGCCATCAGTGAGGAGGGGGACAATGAGCAGTTCTTC	CAISEEGDNEQFF
TRBV10-3	few	-	TRBJ1-1	TGTGCCATCAGTGAATGGGGGCAAAACACTGAAGCTTTCTTT	CAISEWGQNTEAFF
TRBV5-1	-	-	TRBJ1-1	TGCGCCAGCAGCTTGGAATTGCAGGGGAGTACAAACACTGAAGCTTTCTTT	CASSLELQGSTNTEAFF
TRBV4-1	few	TRBD2	TRBJ2-4	TGCGCCAGCAGCCAAGGACTAGCGGGGGGGCTAGCCAAAAACATTCAGTACTTC	CASSQGLAGGLAKNIQYF
TRBV21-1	-	-	TRBJ2-2	TGTGCCAGCAGCCACAACGGCACGGAAGCCGGGGAGCTGTTTTTT	CASSHNGTEAGELFF
TRBV2	few	-	TRBJ2-5	TGTGCCAGCAGTGAAAGACAGTTGGACCAGTACTTC	CASSERQLDQYF
TRBV6-5	few	-	TRBJ2-1	TGTGCCAGCAGCCCAGGGTTAATCTACAATGAGCAGTTCTTC	CASSPGLIYNEQFF
TRBV12-3/TRBV12-4	-	-	TRBJ1-4	TGTGCCAGCAGTTGGGGACACGTCGAAAAACTGTTTTTT	CASSWGHVEKLFF
TRBV15	many	-	TRBJ2-3	TGTGCCACCAGTTGGGGGCCCGTGGATCCAGATACGCAGTATTTT	CATSWGPVDPDTQYF
TRBV10-3	few	TRBD1	TRBJ1-4	TGTGCCACCCAAGGGGGCGCGGGGGAAAAACTGTTTTTT	CATQGGAGEKLFF